This T cell receptor (beta chain) was obtained from a study of T cell repertoires in cytomegalovirus infection. General study findings and limits: Across the ex vivo response, the dominant clonotypes were HLA-C-restricted CMV-specific TCR beta clonotypes.

TCRdb used MiXCR to reprocess the reads, holding one entry per CDR3 protein. The sample carries some 920,000 distinct CDR3 sequences, 25% to 40% recorded once. With respect to this clonotype: Its antigen remains unidentified. A much larger clone differs from this one at a single base, so this may be a read error.

The CDR3 runs 12 residues. Germline lookup yields CDR1 SGHTA and CDR2 FQGNSA. The sequence was obtained from a human donor in good health (CMV status not recorded). Some clones in this sample may be carry-over from other donors' samples. The V call is TRBV7-2, the J call TRBJ2-7, with D uncertain. Sequencing was performed on cultured CD8+ T cells from PBMCs, taken from culture after CMV antigen stimulation. The CDR3 sequence is CVSSDTRLEQYF. The CDR3, as DNA: TGTGTCAGCAGCGATACAAGGCTCGAGCAGTACTTC.